Here is one T cell receptor (beta chain) with its context. No antigen is known for it. Busulfan-fludarabine conditioning, marrow transplant, and cyclophosphamide on days +3 and +4 were administered. This record belongs to a study of T cells after posttransplantation cyclophosphamide. General observations from the study: Recipient CMV seropositivity and CMV reactivation strongly tracked TRB clonality. Blood and skin or GI T cell repertoires showed limited TRB overlap. Donor-recipient repertoire similarity was low at 1-2 months, rising over year one.

TCRdb's table, derived via immunoSEQ multiplex PCR, lists solely in-frame clones and lacks some. The table lists around 2,000 clones, 70% to 75% of them singletons. V shed 4 bases and J shed 4 bases, with 11 bases lying between them. The CDR3 covers 13 residues. Germline V CDR1 and CDR2: SGHRS, YFSETQ. The input for sequencing was PBMCs, taken 33 to 35 days after a stem cell transplant with posttransplant cyclophosphamide. This chain connects TRBV5-1 to TRBJ2-5, with a weak D call TRBD1 (5 bases). The TCR originated in a male patient between 50 and 60 years old who received an allogeneic stem cell transplant from a related donor and was CMV-positive. A share of the T cells may be of graft donor origin. The CDR3 here is CASSPGHIETQYF. CDR3 coding DNA: TGCGCCAGCAGCCCTGGACATATAGAGACCCAGTACTTC.